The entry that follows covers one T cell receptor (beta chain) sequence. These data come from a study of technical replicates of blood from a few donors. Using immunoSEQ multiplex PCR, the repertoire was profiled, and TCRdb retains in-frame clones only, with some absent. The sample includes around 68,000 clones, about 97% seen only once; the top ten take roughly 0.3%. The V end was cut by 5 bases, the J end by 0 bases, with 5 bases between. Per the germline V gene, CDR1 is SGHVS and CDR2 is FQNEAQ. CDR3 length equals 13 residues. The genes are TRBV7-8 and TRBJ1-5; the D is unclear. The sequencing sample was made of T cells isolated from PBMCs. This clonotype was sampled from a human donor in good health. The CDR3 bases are TGTGCCAGCAGCCGGGATAGCAATCAGCCCCAGCATTTT. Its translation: CASSRDSNQPQHF.